The 8 T cell receptor beta chains below all came from one sample that was sequenced in a study of cytomegalovirus exposure and HLA in healthy donors. It was with 60 Vbeta and 13 Jbeta primers that the PCR ran. TCRdb's copy holds only in-frame clones and misses some; the assay was immunoSEQ multiplex PCR. The profile covers around 150,000 clones, with over 75% appearing a single time and about a tenth taken by the ten largest. Sequencing input: PBMCs. The receptors come from a man aged 18 to 29 in good health and CMV-seropositive.

The chain joins TRBV9 to TRBJ1-2; 10 nucleotides line up with TRBD1. The CDR3 runs 14 residues. Germline V gene data show CDR1 as SGDLS and CDR2 as YYNGEE. The ends lost 4 bases at V and 8 bases at J; junction bases unmatched: 8. The CDR3 DNA sequence: TGTGCCAGCAGCATCGGGACAGGGGTTGGAGGCTACACCTTC. Translation gives CASSIGTGVGGYTF.

The chain employs TRBV7-9 and TRBJ1-4, with TRBD1 identical over 8 bases. The CDR3 consists of 14 residues. The V and J ends lost 4 bases and 7 bases, in that order; junction bases with no gene match: 5. Germline CDR1 and CDR2: SEHNR and FQNEAQ (reference sequence). The CDR3 DNA is TGTGCCAGCAGCTCAGCAGGGGGCGGTGAAAAACTGTTTTTT. It is translated as CASSSAGGGEKLFF.

This sequence joins TRBV7-8 and TRBJ2-5, with a possible D match to TRBD1 (5 bases). Germline V gives CDR1 SGHVS, CDR2 FQNEAQ. CDR3 size: 14 residues. V dropped 3 bases and J dropped 2 bases, with 10 bases sitting between them. CDR3 sequence (DNA): TGTGCCAGCAGCTTCCAGGACACACAAGAGACCCAGTACTTC. It is translated as CASSFQDTQETQYF.

The chain carries TRBV6-1 and TRBJ1-5; 9 bases are a match to TRBD1. This CDR3 has 15 amino acids. The trim removed 5 bases at V and 5 bases at J, leaving 7 bases unmatched. Germline loops: CDR1 MNHNS, CDR2 SASEGT. The chain's CDR3 is CASSPRTGEDQPQHF. CDR3 sequence (DNA): TGTGCCAGCAGTCCTCGGACAGGGGAGGATCAGCCCCAGCATTTT.

This chain uses TRBV19 with TRBJ2-3; TRBD2 matches at 11 bases. Trimming at V came to 4 bases and at J to 3 bases, leaving 6 bases not matched to a gene. Germline V CDR1 and CDR2: LNHDA, SQIVND (reference sequence). The CDR3 is 16 amino acids. The CDR3 reads CASSNLAGGRTDTQYF. In DNA form, the CDR3 reads TGTGCCAGTAGTAACTTAGCGGGGGGGCGGACAGATACGCAGTATTTT.

The chain combines TRBV4-1 with TRBJ2-5; TRBD2 matches at 9 bases. Germline CDR1 reads MGHRA; CDR2 reads YSYEKL. CDR3 length: 17 amino acids. The trim removed 0 bases at V and 0 bases at J, leaving 5 bases unmatched. The CDR3 is CASSQEAGGPNQETQYF. The CDR3 bases are TGCGCCAGCAGCCAAGAGGCGGGGGGGCCAAACCAAGAGACCCAGTACTTC.

V and J are TRBV19 and TRBJ1-2; D call uncertain. The CDR3 runs 12 residues. Trimming removed 7 bases from V and 0 bases from J, with 6 bases in between. Per the germline V gene, CDR1 is LNHDA and CDR2 is SQIVND (reference sequence). The CDR3 DNA reads as TGTGCCAGTACAGAACCTAACTATGGCTACACCTTC. Its translation: CASTEPNYGYTF.

This chain's CDR3 is CASSPGLAGVSYEQYF. CDR3 in DNA: TGTGCCAGCAGCCCAGGACTAGCGGGGGTATCCTACGAGCAGTACTTC. The chain is built from TRBV5-6 and TRBJ2-5, with 13 positions matching TRBD2. The J call is in doubt because the DNA end fits TRBJ2-7 better. Looked up from germline, CDR1 is SGHDT and CDR2 is YYEEEE. The CDR3 length is 16 residues.